The 10 T cell receptor beta chains in this list originate from one sample, sequenced in a study of T cells expressing NK-cell markers (dated by TCRdb to 2018 to 2020). Library preparation used 5' RACE. Sequencing instrument: Illumina HiSeq 2000. Once TCRdb had reprocessed the reads, it stored one entry per CDR3 protein sequence and supplied no DNA. The table for this sample shows about 460,000 distinct CDR3 sequences. The ten largest clones represent around 1.4% of the sample. Specimen: blood T cells: a sorted CD56 or NKG2C T cell subset, CD4+ or CD8+ T cells, or bulk PBMC T cells (not recorded which). The receptors here all came from a woman aged 45-59 years in good health. Donor details come from another sample of the same person, matched by shared clones.

The chain combines TRBV3-1 with TRBJ1-2; TCRdb's D call, TRBD1, is unchecked because there is no DNA. This CDR3 has 15 amino acids. The V gene's germline CDR1 is LGHDT and CDR2 YNNKEL (reference sequence). The CDR3 loop is CASSQGTVPNYGYTF.

The chain employs TRBV5-1 and TRBJ2-2; with no DNA, the TCRdb D assignment of TRBD2 cannot be verified. CDR1 and CDR2 from the germline V gene are SGHRS and YFSETQ. The CDR3 contains 15 residues. The chain's CDR3 is CASSLVASGSGELFF.

The chain links TRBV7-8 to TRBJ2-2; with no DNA, the TCRdb D assignment of TRBD1 cannot be verified. Germline values: CDR1 SGHVS, CDR2 FQNEAQ. The CDR3 consists of 15 residues. The CDR3 spells CASRQGTPNTGELFF.

The CDR3 reads CAISESSGSEGYTF. This chain joins TRBV10-3 and TRBJ1-2; checking the TCRdb D call of TRBD1 is not possible without DNA. Per the germline V gene, CDR1 is ENHRY and CDR2 is SYGVKD. The CDR3 sequence is 14 residues long.

This chain uses TRBV27 with TRBJ2-5; TCRdb names TRBD2, which stays unverified in the absence of DNA. This CDR3 is 20 amino acids long. Germline values: CDR1 MNHEY, CDR2 SMNVEV (reference sequence). The CDR3 spells CASRESNPYWREGRVETQYF.

The chain carries TRBV4-2 and TRBJ2-1; as DNA is missing, the TRBD2 call by TCRdb cannot be tested. CDR3 length: 17 amino acids. Germline loops: CDR1 LGHNA, CDR2 YNFKEQ. This CDR3 reads CASSRSVLAGDGNEQFF.

The J gene is TRBJ2-1, the V gene TRBV10-3; TCRdb gives TRBD2 as the D gene, but with no DNA this cannot be confirmed. The germline CDR1 and CDR2 sequences are ENHRY and SYGVKD. This CDR3 contains 14 residues. CDR3 sequence: CATRTSGLYNEQFF.

This sequence joins TRBV28 and TRBJ2-1. The germline CDR1 and CDR2 sequences are MDHEN and SYDVKM. CDR3 length: 13 residues. The CDR3 sequence: CASSPYSHNEQFF.

J is TRBJ1-2 and V is TRBV7-3; the TRBD1 assignment by TCRdb is unverifiable without DNA. The V gene's germline CDR1 is SGHTA and CDR2 FQGTGA. The CDR3 length is 13 residues. CDR3 region: CASSLAQGGGYTF.

V is TRBV5-1 and J is TRBJ1-2; TCRdb indicates TRBD1, and absent DNA this call remains unverified. Germline CDR1 is SGHRS and CDR2 is YFSETQ. The CDR3 sequence is 16 residues long. The CDR3 sequence is CASSSVPGQGADGYTF.